This T cell receptor (beta chain) was sequenced during a study of blood T cells in healthy people across ages. Russia was home to the donors, healthy Caucasian individuals aged roughly 6 to 100. The study, taken as a whole, reports: The study found TCR beta diversity correlated strongly with naive T cell percentage. In long-lived donors, naive CD4+ cell counts and diversity exceeded those of aged donors.

This clonotype was observed at least ten times. Its antigen is as yet unknown. The authors ran a second PCR of roughly 6 to 12 cycles using a sample-barcoded 5' primer and a J-beta primer mix. TCRdb reprocessed the 5' RACE reads with MiXCR, giving one entry per CDR3 protein. Among roughly 650,000 distinct CDR3 sequences listed, 32% were seen once. Input material: blood. The TCR originated in a woman of 80 years or more in good health.

CDR3: CASSQDPTGDYGYTF. The CDR3 DNA sequence: TGTGCCAGCAGCCAAGATCCGACAGGGGACTATGGCTACACCTTC. The chain joins TRBV4-2 to TRBJ1-2; 8 bases line up with TRBD1. The V and J ends lost 0 bases and 3 bases, in that order; junction bases with no gene match: 3. This CDR3 comprises 15 residues. Germline V gives CDR1 LGHNA, CDR2 YNFKEQ.